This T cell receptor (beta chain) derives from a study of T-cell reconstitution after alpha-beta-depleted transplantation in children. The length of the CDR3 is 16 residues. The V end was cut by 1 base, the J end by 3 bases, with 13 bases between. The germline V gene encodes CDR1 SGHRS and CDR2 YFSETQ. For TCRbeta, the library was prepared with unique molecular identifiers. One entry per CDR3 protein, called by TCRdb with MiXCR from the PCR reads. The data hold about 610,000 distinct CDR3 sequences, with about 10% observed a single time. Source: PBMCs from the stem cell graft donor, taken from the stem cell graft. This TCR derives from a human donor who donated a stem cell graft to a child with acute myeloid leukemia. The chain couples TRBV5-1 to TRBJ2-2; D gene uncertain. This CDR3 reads CASSLLVAFDTGELFF. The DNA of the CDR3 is TGCGCCAGCAGCTTGCTAGTGGCCTTTGACACCGGGGAGCTGTTTTTT. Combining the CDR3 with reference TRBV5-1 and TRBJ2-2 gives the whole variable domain KAGVTQTPRYLIKTRGQQVTLSCSPISGHRSVSWYQQTPGQGLQFLFEYFSETQRNKGNFPGRFSGRQFSNSRSEMNVSTLELGDSALYLCASSLLVAFDTGELFFGEGSRLTVL.